These T cell receptor beta chains were read from a single sample in a study of T cell changes during pregnancy in multiple sclerosis. The data were produced by immunoSEQ multiplex PCR, yet TCRdb's version contains in-frame clones alone and is incomplete. The data show over 40,000 clones, over 90% seen once. This specimen was peripheral blood, taken in the third trimester of pregnancy. Every receptor here comes from a female donor with multiple sclerosis, enrolled in a pregnancy study. Both conserved end residues are part of each CDR3. Fields, in order: clone size, J gene, V gene, D gene, CDR3 DNA, CDR3 protein. The D gene is left open where the match is weak. The size entry is marked missing in some rows and otherwise reads once, few, many or a size class.

size: few; J: TRBJ2-1; V: TRBV7-2; D: TRBD2; DNA: TGTGCCAGCAGCCCCCGACTAGCGGAACTCTACAATGAGCAGTTCTTC; CDR3: CASSPRLAELYNEQFF
size: -; J: TRBJ2-2; V: TRBV9; D: TRBD2; DNA: TGTGCCAGCAGCGTAGAAAAACTAGCGGGTCTGAGCACCGGGGAGCTGTTTTTT; CDR3: CASSVEKLAGLSTGELFF
size: -; J: TRBJ1-2; V: TRBV4-1; D: TRBD1; DNA: TGCGCCAGCAGCCAAGGGACAGGGGGAGGTGGCTACACCTTC; CDR3: CASSQGTGGGGYTF
size: -; J: TRBJ2-1; V: TRBV7-3; D: -; DNA: TGTGCCAGCAGCCCACCGGGACTGGGATACAATGAGCAGTTCTTC; CDR3: CASSPPGLGYNEQFF
size: -; J: TRBJ2-3; V: TRBV19; D: -; DNA: TGTGCCAGTGGTTTAGCGGTCACAGATACGCAGTATTTT; CDR3: CASGLAVTDTQYF
size: once; J: TRBJ1-3; V: TRBV7-6; D: -; DNA: TGTGCCAGCAGCCGAAACAGGGAAAGCGGCTCTGGAAACACCATATATTTT; CDR3: CASSRNRESGSGNTIYF
size: -; J: TRBJ1-1; V: TRBV19; D: TRBD1; DNA: TGTGCCACCGAACAGGGGGTCGGGGTGGGCACTGAAGCTTTCTTT; CDR3: CATEQGVGVGTEAFF
size: -; J: TRBJ2-1; V: TRBV7-2; D: TRBD2; DNA: TGTGCCAGCAGTACCTTGGCGGGAGGCCCCAATGAGCAGTTCTTC; CDR3: CASSTLAGGPNEQFF
size: -; J: TRBJ2-5; V: TRBV7-6; D: TRBD2; DNA: TGTGCCAGCAGCTTTGGGGGAGGGTTTCAAGAGACCCAGTACTTC; CDR3: CASSFGGGFQETQYF
size: -; J: TRBJ2-1; V: TRBV7-2; D: TRBD2; DNA: TGTGCCAGCAGCTACCCAGGAGCGGGAGTAGTCAATGAGCAGTTCTTC; CDR3: CASSYPGAGVVNEQFF
size: -; J: TRBJ2-3; V: TRBV5-6; D: -; DNA: TGTGCCAGCAGCTTGTTTGTTCTTCTAGCGAGGCCCCCCACAGATACGCAGTATTTT; CDR3: CASSLFVLLARPPTDTQYF
size: once; J: TRBJ1-5; V: TRBV5-5; D: -; DNA: TGTGCCAGCAGCTTGAATTATTGGCTCGGGGATCAGCCCCAGCATTTT; CDR3: CASSLNYWLGDQPQHF
size: -; J: TRBJ2-2; V: TRBV25-1; D: TRBD1; DNA: TGTGCCAGCAGTGAAGAAGGACAGGGGAGCACCGGGGAGCTGTTTTTT; CDR3: CASSEEGQGSTGELFF
size: -; J: TRBJ1-1; V: TRBV6-5; D: TRBD1; DNA: TGTGCCAGCAGCAGGGACAGGGCCAAGAACACTGAAGCTTTCTTT; CDR3: CASSRDRAKNTEAFF
size: -; J: TRBJ1-2; V: TRBV28; D: TRBD1; DNA: TGTGCCAGCAGTTTATGGGGACAGGGGGCGTCTGGCTACACCTTC; CDR3: CASSLWGQGASGYTF
size: -; J: TRBJ1-2; V: TRBV7-7; D: TRBD1; DNA: TGTGCTAGCAGCTACCGGACAGGGGGCGATGGCTACACCTTC; CDR3: CASSYRTGGDGYTF
size: -; J: TRBJ1-1; V: TRBV5-6; D: -; DNA: TGTGCCAGCAGCAGGGGCAACACTGAAGCTTTCTTT; CDR3: CASSRGNTEAFF
size: -; J: TRBJ1-1; V: TRBV5-4; D: -; DNA: TGTGCCAGCAGCCGTGGTCCTTCTCTAATGAACACTGAAGCTTTCTTT; CDR3: CASSRGPSLMNTEAFF
size: -; J: TRBJ1-1; V: TRBV5-4; D: -; DNA: TGTGCCAGCAGCTTGGGGGGGGGAGTAGGATGGACTGAAGCTTTCTTT; CDR3: CASSLGGGVGWTEAFF
size: -; J: TRBJ2-7; V: TRBV25-1; D: -; DNA: TGTGCCAGCAGTGAACCTTCCCAGGGCGCTGTAGAGCAGTACTTC; CDR3: CASSEPSQGAVEQYF
size: -; J: TRBJ2-1; V: TRBV19; D: TRBD2; DNA: TGTGCCAGTAGTATGAGGTTAGCGGGAGTGTCCTACAATGAGCAGTTCTTC; CDR3: CASSMRLAGVSYNEQFF
size: -; J: TRBJ2-2; V: TRBV5-4; D: TRBD1; DNA: TGTGCCAGCAGCTTGGTCGGACAGGTAGTCGCGAACACCGGGGAGCTGTTTTTT; CDR3: CASSLVGQVVANTGELFF
size: -; J: TRBJ2-7; V: TRBV9; D: TRBD2; DNA: TGTGCCAGCAGCGTAGCGGGACTAGCGATCGACGAGCAGTACTTC; CDR3: CASSVAGLAIDEQYF
size: -; J: TRBJ1-5; V: TRBV2; D: -; DNA: TGTGCCAGCAGGCCCACAGGGAGCAATCAGCCCCAGCATTTT; CDR3: CASRPTGSNQPQHF
size: -; J: TRBJ1-2; V: TRBV9; D: TRBD1; DNA: TGTGCCAGCAGCGTAGGGGACAGTTTTAACTATGGCTACACCTTC; CDR3: CASSVGDSFNYGYTF
size: -; J: TRBJ2-7; V: TRBV14; D: -; DNA: TGTGCCAGGGCAAAGCGGGTTCCTACCTACGAGCAGTACTTC; CDR3: CARAKRVPTYEQYF
size: -; J: TRBJ2-1; V: TRBV7-8; D: -; DNA: TGTGCCAGCAGCAAAGCCAGAGGTTCATACAATGAGCAGTTCTTC; CDR3: CASSKARGSYNEQFF
size: -; J: TRBJ2-4; V: TRBV11-2; D: -; DNA: TGTGCCAGCAGCCCTCAACCACCGGGGAGCTTGTCCAAAAACATTCAGTACTTC; CDR3: CASSPQPPGSLSKNIQYF
size: -; J: TRBJ1-2; V: TRBV5-1; D: TRBD1; DNA: TGCGCCAGCAGCAAGGACAGGTCTAGCTATGGCTACACCTTC; CDR3: CASSKDRSSYGYTF
size: -; J: TRBJ2-7; V: TRBV6-5; D: -; DNA: TGTGCCAGCAGTCGCACTAGAAACGAGCAGTACTTC; CDR3: CASSRTRNEQYF
size: -; J: TRBJ2-7; V: TRBV5-6; D: TRBD1; DNA: TGTGCCAGCAGCTTTGGACAGGGCAGCCCCTACGAGCAGTACTTC; CDR3: CASSFGQGSPYEQYF
size: -; J: TRBJ1-1; V: TRBV4-2; D: TRBD1; DNA: TGTGCCAGCAGCCAAGAAGACAGGGGGCCGGGGGCTTTCTTT; CDR3: CASSQEDRGPGAFF
size: once; J: TRBJ2-1; V: TRBV15; D: -; DNA: TGTGCCACCAGCAGAGGGAATCGGGGGTCCAACAATGAGCAGTTCTTC; CDR3: CATSRGNRGSNNEQFF
size: once; J: TRBJ1-2; V: TRBV29-1; D: -; DNA: TGCAGCGGACAAACAGGGACATTTGGATATGGCTACACCTTC; CDR3: CSGQTGTFGYGYTF
size: once; J: TRBJ2-5; V: TRBV18; D: -; DNA: TGTGCCAGCTCACCAAACCAGCTCTCAGGGGAGACCCAGTACTTC; CDR3: CASSPNQLSGETQYF
size: -; J: TRBJ2-1; V: TRBV6-6; D: TRBD2; DNA: TGTGCCAGCAGTTACGGCGCGGGAGGGCTCGACAATGAGCAGTTCTTC; CDR3: CASSYGAGGLDNEQFF
size: -; J: TRBJ2-7; V: TRBV19; D: TRBD2; DNA: TGTGCCAGTAGTGCGGGGGGCCTAGCGGGCCACTACGAGCAGTACTTC; CDR3: CASSAGGLAGHYEQYF
size: -; J: TRBJ2-1; V: TRBV29-1; D: -; DNA: TGCAGCGTTGCATCGGTAGCGTATGAGCAGTTCTTC; CDR3: CSVASVAYEQFF
size: medium-sized; J: TRBJ2-2; V: TRBV27; D: TRBD2; DNA: TGTGCCAGCAGTCCCTTGGGGCGGGAGGGCCTCACCGGGGAGCTGTTTTTT; CDR3: CASSPLGREGLTGELFF
size: -; J: TRBJ1-2; V: TRBV6-5; D: TRBD1; DNA: TGTGCCAGCAGGGCCGGGACAGAGTCTAACTATGGCTACACCTTC; CDR3: CASRAGTESNYGYTF
size: -; J: TRBJ2-7; V: TRBV5-8; D: -; DNA: TGTGCCAGCAATCGTGACTTGACGGGGTACTACGAGCAGTACTTC; CDR3: CASNRDLTGYYEQYF
size: -; J: TRBJ1-2; V: TRBV5-5; D: TRBD1; DNA: TGTGCCAGCAGCTTAGGGACAGACTATGGCTACACCTTC; CDR3: CASSLGTDYGYTF
size: -; J: TRBJ2-7; V: TRBV2; D: -; DNA: TGTGCCAGCAGTGAAAGTGCAGTGTTCGGAGGACGGCCCTACGAGCAGTACTTC; CDR3: CASSESAVFGGRPYEQYF
size: -; J: TRBJ2-4; V: TRBV27; D: -; DNA: TGTGCCAGCAGTTTGTCCTACCAGGTAGCCAAAAACATTCAGTACTTC; CDR3: CASSLSYQVAKNIQYF
size: -; J: TRBJ1-1; V: TRBV14; D: -; DNA: TGTGCCAGCAGCCAAGCAGGGATGAACACTGAAGCTTTCTTT; CDR3: CASSQAGMNTEAFF